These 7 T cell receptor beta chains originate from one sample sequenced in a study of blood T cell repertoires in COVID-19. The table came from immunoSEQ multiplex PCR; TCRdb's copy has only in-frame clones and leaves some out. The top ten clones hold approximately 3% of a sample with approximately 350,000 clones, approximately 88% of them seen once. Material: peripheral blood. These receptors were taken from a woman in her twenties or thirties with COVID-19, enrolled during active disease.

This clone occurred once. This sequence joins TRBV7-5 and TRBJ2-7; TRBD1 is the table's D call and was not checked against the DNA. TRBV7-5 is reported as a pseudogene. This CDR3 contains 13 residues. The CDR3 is CATIIGQGGEQYV. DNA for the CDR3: TGTGCCACCATTATAGGACAGGGGGGCGAGCAGTACGTC.

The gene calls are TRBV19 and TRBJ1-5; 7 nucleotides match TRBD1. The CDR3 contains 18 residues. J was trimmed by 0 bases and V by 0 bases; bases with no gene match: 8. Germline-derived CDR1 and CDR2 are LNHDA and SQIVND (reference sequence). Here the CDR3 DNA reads TGTGCCAGTAGTATAGATTGGAGGACAGGATATAGCAATCAGCCCCAGCATTTT. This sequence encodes CASSIDWRTGYSNQPQHF.

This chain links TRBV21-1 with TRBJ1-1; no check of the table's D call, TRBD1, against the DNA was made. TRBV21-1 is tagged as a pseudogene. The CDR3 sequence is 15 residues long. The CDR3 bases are TGTGCCAGCAGCAAGAACAGGGGAGAATACACTGAAGCTTTCTTT. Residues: CASSKNRGEYTEAFF.

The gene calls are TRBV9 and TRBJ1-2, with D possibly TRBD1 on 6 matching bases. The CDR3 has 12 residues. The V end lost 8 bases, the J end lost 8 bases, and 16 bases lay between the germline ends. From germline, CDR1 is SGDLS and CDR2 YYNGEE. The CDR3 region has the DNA TGTGCCAGTACCGGGACACCCCTCGGCTACACCTTC. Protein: CASTGTPLGYTF.

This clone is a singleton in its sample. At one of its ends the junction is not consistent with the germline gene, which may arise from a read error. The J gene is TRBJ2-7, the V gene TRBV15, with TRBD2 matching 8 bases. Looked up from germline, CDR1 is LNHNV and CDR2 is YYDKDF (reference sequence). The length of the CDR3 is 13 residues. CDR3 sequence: CATSRDVPTAGDF. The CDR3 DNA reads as TGTGCCACCAGCAGAGATGTCCCCACAGCGGGGGACTTC.

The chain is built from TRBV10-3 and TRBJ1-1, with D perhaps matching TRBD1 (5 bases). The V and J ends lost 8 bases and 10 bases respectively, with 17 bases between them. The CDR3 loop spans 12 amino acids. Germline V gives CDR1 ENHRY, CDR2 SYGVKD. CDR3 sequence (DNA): TGTGCCATCGGGAGGCAGGGAGGAGGAGCTTTCTTT. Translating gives CAIGRQGGGAFF.

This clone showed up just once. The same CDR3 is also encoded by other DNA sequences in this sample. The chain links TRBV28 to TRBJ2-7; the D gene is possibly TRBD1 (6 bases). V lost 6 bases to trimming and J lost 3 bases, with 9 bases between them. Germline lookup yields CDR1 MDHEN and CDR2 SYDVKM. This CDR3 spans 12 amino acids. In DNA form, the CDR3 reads TGTGCCAGCAGCCTACAGGGCTACGAGCAGTACTTC. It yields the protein CASSLQGYEQYF.